This T cell receptor (beta chain) was found in a study of blood T cells in healthy people across ages. Germline lookup yields CDR1 SNHLY and CDR2 FYNNEI. The V segment lost 8 bases and the J segment 2 bases; nucleotides outside the gene matches: 7. The CDR3 length is 14 residues. A few counts support this clonotype. Using a J-beta primer mix together with a sample-barcoded 5' primer, a second PCR was run for 7 to 11 cycles. Individual samples furnished no less than 2.5 million CDR3-containing paired-end reads apiece. TCRdb independently ran MiXCR on the 5' RACE reads; one entry per CDR3 protein. The data contain 720,000 or so distinct CDR3 sequences, around two fifths of them singletons.

The V gene is TRBV2, the J gene TRBJ2-3; 7 nucleotides agree with TRBD1. The sequence derives from an elderly man in good health. Sequenced sample: blood. CDR3 in amino acids: CASGPQGVTDTQYF. CDR3 in DNA: TGTGCCAGCGGACCGCAGGGGGTCACAGATACGCAGTATTTT. The full variable domain, with the rest looked up from reference TRBV2 and TRBJ2-3, is EPEVTQTPSHQVTQMGQEVILRCVPISNHLYFYWYRQILGQKVEFLVSFYNNEISEKSEIFDDQFSVERPDGSNFTLKIRSTKLEDSAMYFCASGPQGVTDTQYFGPGTRLTVL.